A selection of T cell receptor beta chains follows, all from one sample in a study of blood T cell repertoires in COVID-19. Sequenced by immunoSEQ multiplex PCR; TCRdb stores in-frame clones only, minus some. The data hold under 400,000 clones, with 88% observed a single time. The sequencing input was peripheral blood. The origin of the receptors is a woman under 40 with COVID-19, enrolled during active disease. CDR3s include the opening cysteine and the closing phenylalanine or tryptophan.

cdr3_aa: CASSLIGLGVPEAFF
j_call: TRBJ1-1
v_call: TRBV5-1

cdr3_aa: CASSQERGGLINSPLHF
j_call: TRBJ1-6
v_call: TRBV3-1/TRBV3-2

cdr3_aa: CASSEEGGGASYNEQFF
j_call: TRBJ2-1
v_call: TRBV6-1

cdr3_aa: CSASSTGRLSPLHF
j_call: TRBJ1-6
v_call: TRBV20-1

cdr3_aa: CASLGRGRGSGNTIYF
j_call: TRBJ1-3
v_call: TRBV19

cdr3_aa: CASSSRQGRNQPQHF
j_call: TRBJ1-5
v_call: TRBV6-1

cdr3_aa: CASSLDPGHFNNEQFF
j_call: TRBJ2-1
v_call: TRBV11-2

cdr3_aa: CASSLVEGVNTEAFF
j_call: TRBJ1-1
v_call: TRBV5-1

cdr3_aa: CASSPSPAVYGYTF
j_call: TRBJ1-2
v_call: TRBV3-1/TRBV3-2

cdr3_aa: CASSEGQAGWGGYTF
j_call: TRBJ1-2
v_call: TRBV2

cdr3_aa: CASSYPHLDSFGAFF
j_call: TRBJ1-1
v_call: TRBV28

cdr3_aa: CASSSRAGGDQPQHF
j_call: TRBJ1-5
v_call: TRBV7-2

cdr3_aa: CASSHGSLAPLHF
j_call: TRBJ1-6
v_call: TRBV11-3

cdr3_aa: CASSLAGMNTEAFF
j_call: TRBJ1-1
v_call: TRBV5-5

cdr3_aa: CASSQDDGIAYNEQFF
j_call: TRBJ2-1
v_call: TRBV14

cdr3_aa: CASNQGGLAYEQYF
j_call: TRBJ2-7
v_call: TRBV19

cdr3_aa: CASTAGSGELFF
j_call: TRBJ2-2
v_call: TRBV2

cdr3_aa: CASSLVVEGDEQFF
j_call: TRBJ2-1
v_call: TRBV7-9

cdr3_aa: CASGPQGIYGYTF
j_call: TRBJ1-2
v_call: TRBV27

cdr3_aa: CASSEGAGQGHF
j_call: TRBJ1-5
v_call: TRBV2

cdr3_aa: CASSLVTSGSGELFF
j_call: TRBJ2-2
v_call: TRBV5-1

cdr3_aa: CASSLGTPKAYGYTF
j_call: TRBJ1-2
v_call: TRBV25-1